The 11 T cell receptor beta chains in this list originate from one sample, sequenced in a study of beta chain features in type 1 diabetes (dated by TCRdb to the late 2010s). No cognate antigen is known for these TCRs. Findings and caveats that apply to the study as a whole: A moderate but significant shortening of TCRB CDR3 length was observed in type 1 diabetes patients in all four CD4+ subsets.

The library was obtained by the immunoSEQ multiplex PCR assay. All of the isolated RNA was reverse transcribed with the High Capacity cDNA Reverse Transcription Kit, so expressed TCRB transcripts were sequenced. Imported from immuneACCESS, the table was reduced by TCRdb to in-frame sequences with V and J called. These copies leave out some clones; in studies compared against another copy, an unresolved V gene accounts for under half, and the cause of the remainder is not known. The sample table contains under 300,000 clones; only one count was recorded for over 11% of them. The ten largest make up approximately 0.02% of the sample. Material: naive CD4+ T cells from blood. The cell subset or site label, as the study defines it: true naive CD4+ T cells. These receptors were obtained from a young man with type 1 diabetes.

The rearrangement joins TRBV7-9 to TRBJ2-2; 9 bases agree with TRBD1. The CDR3 extends over 15 amino acids. CDR1 and CDR2 from the germline V gene are SEHNR and FQNEAQ (reference sequence). V trimming: 8 bases; J trimming: 6 bases; junction bases outside the gene matches: 10. The CDR3 coding sequence is TGTGCCAGCGGGCACCGGGACAGGGCGTCCGGGGAGCTGTTTTTT. It specifies CASGHRDRASGELFF.

This clone was counted between two and nine times. The chain combines TRBV5-1 with TRBJ1-1, with D perhaps TRBD1 (5 bases). The CDR3 has 14 residues. The germline V gene encodes CDR1 SGHRS and CDR2 YFSETQ. V gave up 6 bases and J gave up 0 bases, with 12 bases separating them. The CDR3 is CASTFDSVNTEAFF. CDR3 coding DNA: TGCGCCAGCACGTTCGACAGTGTGAACACTGAAGCTTTCTTT.

CDR3 DNA sequence: TGCGCCAGCAGCTTTCTAGCGGAAGCATACAATGAGCAGTTCTTC. Translated: CASSFLAEAYNEQFF. J is TRBJ2-1 and V is TRBV5-1, with 7 bases aligning to TRBD2. Trimming removed 2 bases from V and 4 bases from J; junction bases left unmatched: 6. The CDR3 extends over 15 amino acids. Germline V gene sequence: CDR1 SGHRS, CDR2 YFSETQ.

V is TRBV2 and J is TRBJ1-2, with a tentative D call TRBD1 (5 bases). The CDR3 is made up of 14 amino acids. Trimming removed 6 bases at V and 2 bases at J, with 13 bases between. Germline V gene sequence: CDR1 SNHLY, CDR2 FYNNEI. In DNA, the CDR3 is TGTGCCAGCAGATCCACAGGTTCCAACTATGGCTACACCTTC. Translation: CASRSTGSNYGYTF. Full variable domain (remainder filled in from reference TRBV2 and TRBJ1-2): EPEVTQTPSHQVTQMGQEVILRCVPISNHLYFYWYRQILGQKVEFLVSFYNNEISEKSEIFDDQFSVERPDGSNFTLKIRSTKLEDSAMYFCASRSTGSNYGYTFGSGTRLTVV.

This chain links TRBV30 with TRBJ1-2, with D perhaps TRBD1 (6 bases). The germline gives CDR1 GTSNPN, CDR2 SVGIG (reference sequence). Trimming stripped 4 bases from V and 9 bases from J, with 18 bases between. This CDR3 has 13 residues. This CDR3 is CAWTLPGGGRYTF. Here the CDR3 DNA reads TGTGCCTGGACTTTACCGGGGGGCGGGCGCTACACCTTC.

The chain recombines TRBV4-1 with TRBJ2-7; D is possibly TRBD1 (6 bases). The CDR3 loop spans 16 amino acids. V shed 4 bases and J shed 3 bases, with 19 bases lying between them. From germline, CDR1 is MGHRA and CDR2 YSYEKL. CDR3 coding DNA: TGCGCCAGCAGCCCGCGTACAGGGAGCACGGTCTACGAGCAGTACTTC. Its protein is CASSPRTGSTVYEQYF.

The V call is TRBV27, the J call TRBJ2-7, with D maybe TRBD1 (5 bases). CDR3 length: 15 amino acids. Germline V gives CDR1 MNHEY, CDR2 SMNVEV (reference sequence). Trimming removed 1 base at V and 3 bases at J, with 13 bases between. The CDR3 sequence is CASSLLPLDNYEQYF. DNA for the CDR3: TGTGCCAGCAGTTTATTGCCCCTGGACAACTACGAGCAGTACTTC.

This clone was seen a handful of times. The sample has other DNA sequences that encode this CDR3 too. V gene TRBV9 combines with J gene TRBJ1-1; 10 bases line up with TRBD1. The CDR3 consists of 15 residues. Germline CDR1 reads SGDLS; CDR2 reads YYNGEE. V shed 3 bases and J 3 bases; nucleotides not matched to a gene: 5. The CDR3, as DNA: TGTGCCAGCAGCGCCCGGACAGGGGGGTACACTGAAGCTTTCTTT. This sequence encodes CASSARTGGYTEAFF.

In its sample, this clone was seen a few times. The CDR3 region is CASIRQNMNTEAFF. The CDR3 DNA follows: TGTGCCAGCATCCGACAGAACATGAACACTGAAGCTTTCTTT. The chain has TRBV2 and TRBJ1-1; tentatively, D is TRBD1 (5 bases). Germline CDR1 is SNHLY and CDR2 is FYNNEI. V lost 7 bases to trimming and J lost 0 bases, with 12 bases between them. This CDR3 contains 14 residues.

This rearrangement joins TRBV29-1 to TRBJ1-1; TRBD1 agrees at 7 bases. The germline CDR1 and CDR2 sequences are SQVTM and ANQGSEA. V gave up 7 bases and J gave up 3 bases; unmatched junction bases: 5. CDR3 length: 12 residues. The CDR3 region is CSGQGGDTEAFF. The CDR3 DNA reads as TGCAGCGGACAGGGCGGGGACACTGAAGCTTTCTTT.

This clone came up a few times. V usage is TRBV7-2 and J usage is TRBJ1-4; 9 bases are shared with TRBD1. The CDR3 totals 14 residues. The germline V gene encodes CDR1 SGHTA and CDR2 FQGNSA. V dropped 2 bases and J dropped 7; count of bases not matched to a gene: 2. CDR3 amino acids: CASSLWTGVEKLFF. The CDR3 coding sequence is TGTGCCAGCAGCTTATGGACAGGGGTTGAAAAACTGTTTTTT.